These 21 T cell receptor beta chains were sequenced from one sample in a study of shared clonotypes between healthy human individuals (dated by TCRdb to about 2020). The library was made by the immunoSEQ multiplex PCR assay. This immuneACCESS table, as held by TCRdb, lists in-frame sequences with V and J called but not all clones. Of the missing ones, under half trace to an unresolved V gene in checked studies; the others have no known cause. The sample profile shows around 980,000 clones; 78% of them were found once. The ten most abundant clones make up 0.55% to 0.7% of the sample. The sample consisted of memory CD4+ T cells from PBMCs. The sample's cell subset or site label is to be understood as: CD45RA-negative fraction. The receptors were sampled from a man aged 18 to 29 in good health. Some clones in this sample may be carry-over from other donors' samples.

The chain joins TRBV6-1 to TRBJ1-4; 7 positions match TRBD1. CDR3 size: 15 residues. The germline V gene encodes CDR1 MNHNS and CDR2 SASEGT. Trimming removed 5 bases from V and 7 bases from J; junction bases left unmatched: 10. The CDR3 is CASSIRGRESEKLFF. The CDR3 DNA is TGTGCCAGCAGTATAAGGGGGCGCGAAAGTGAAAAACTGTTTTTT.

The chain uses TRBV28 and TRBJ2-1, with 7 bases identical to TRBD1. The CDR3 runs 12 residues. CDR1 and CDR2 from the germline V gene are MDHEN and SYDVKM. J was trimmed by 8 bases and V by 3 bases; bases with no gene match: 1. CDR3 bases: TGTGCCAGCAGTTTCACAGGGGATGAGCAGTTCTTC. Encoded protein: CASSFTGDEQFF. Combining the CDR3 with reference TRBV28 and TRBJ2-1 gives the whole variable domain DVKVTQSSRYLVKRTGEKVFLECVQDMDHENMFWYRQDPGLGLRLIYFSYDVKMKEKGDIPEGYSVSREKKERFSLILESASTNQTSMYLCASSFTGDEQFFGPGTRLTVL.

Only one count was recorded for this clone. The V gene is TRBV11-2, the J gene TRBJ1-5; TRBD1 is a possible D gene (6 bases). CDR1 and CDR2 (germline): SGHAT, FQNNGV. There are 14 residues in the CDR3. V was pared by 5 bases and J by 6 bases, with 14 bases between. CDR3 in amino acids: CASSLRGGIQPQHF. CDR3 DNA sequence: TGTGCCAGCAGCCTCAGAGGGGGAATTCAGCCCCAGCATTTT.

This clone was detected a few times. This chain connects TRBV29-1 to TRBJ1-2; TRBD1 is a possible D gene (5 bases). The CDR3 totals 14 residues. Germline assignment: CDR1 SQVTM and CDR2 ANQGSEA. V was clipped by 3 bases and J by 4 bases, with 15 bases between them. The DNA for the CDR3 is TGCAGCGTTGAGGGGAGGGGATTCAGCTATGGCTACACCTTC. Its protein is CSVEGRGFSYGYTF.

CDR3 loop: CSVGTPSNYGYTF. The CDR3 coding sequence is TGCAGCGTCGGGACACCGTCTAACTATGGCTACACCTTC. The chain combines TRBV29-1 with TRBJ1-2, with D maybe TRBD1 (6 bases). The germline CDR1 and CDR2 sequences are SQVTM and ANQGSEA. V was trimmed by 6 bases and J by 0 bases, leaving 11 bases between them. This CDR3 region has 13 residues.

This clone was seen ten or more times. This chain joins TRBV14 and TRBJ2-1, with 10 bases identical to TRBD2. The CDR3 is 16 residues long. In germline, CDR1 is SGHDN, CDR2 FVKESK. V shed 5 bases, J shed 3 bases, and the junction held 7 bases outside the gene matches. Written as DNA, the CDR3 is TGTGCCAGCAGCACGAGCGGGAGGGCTCTCTACAATGAGCAGTTCTTC. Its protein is CASSTSGRALYNEQFF.

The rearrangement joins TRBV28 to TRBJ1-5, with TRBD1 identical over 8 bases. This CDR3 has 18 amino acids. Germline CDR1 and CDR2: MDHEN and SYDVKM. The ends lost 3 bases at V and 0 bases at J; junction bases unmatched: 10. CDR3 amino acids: CASSFPGQALYSNQPQHF. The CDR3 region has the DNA TGTGCCAGCAGTTTCCCGGGACAGGCCCTTTATAGCAATCAGCCCCAGCATTTT.

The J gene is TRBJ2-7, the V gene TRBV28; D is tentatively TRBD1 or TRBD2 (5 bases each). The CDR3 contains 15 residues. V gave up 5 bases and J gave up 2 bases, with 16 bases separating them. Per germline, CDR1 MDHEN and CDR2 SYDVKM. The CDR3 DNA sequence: TGTGCCAGCAGTGTGACCGGGACCGGGGCCTACGAGCAGTACTTC. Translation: CASSVTGTGAYEQYF.

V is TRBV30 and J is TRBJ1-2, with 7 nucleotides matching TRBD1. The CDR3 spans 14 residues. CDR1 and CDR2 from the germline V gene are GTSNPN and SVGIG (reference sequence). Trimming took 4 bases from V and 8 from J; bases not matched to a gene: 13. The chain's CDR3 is CAWNQGQSTLGYTF. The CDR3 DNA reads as TGTGCCTGGAACCAGGGACAGTCGACCTTGGGCTACACCTTC.

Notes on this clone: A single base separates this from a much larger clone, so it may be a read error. CDR3 sequence: CASSEPAHGALF. The CDR3 nucleotides are TGTGCCAGCAGTGAACCAGCACACGGCGCTCTCTTT. The rearrangement uses TRBV6-1 and TRBJ1-1; D gene uncertain. The germline CDR1 and CDR2 sequences are MNHNS and SASEGT. The CDR3 is 12 amino acids.

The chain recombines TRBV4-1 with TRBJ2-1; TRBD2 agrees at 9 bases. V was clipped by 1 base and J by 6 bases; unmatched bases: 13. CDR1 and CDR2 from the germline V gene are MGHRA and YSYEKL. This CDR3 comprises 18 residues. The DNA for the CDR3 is TGCGCCAGCAGCCAAGTGGGAGGATTAGCGGGAGTACCCAATGAGCAGTTCTTC. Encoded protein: CASSQVGGLAGVPNEQFF.

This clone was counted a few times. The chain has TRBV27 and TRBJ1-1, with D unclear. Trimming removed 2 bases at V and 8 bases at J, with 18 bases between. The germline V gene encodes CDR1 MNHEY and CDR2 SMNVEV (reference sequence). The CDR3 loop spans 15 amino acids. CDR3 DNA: TGTGCCAGCAGTTTACGTGGACTTTACCTAACGGAAGCTTTCTTT. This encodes CASSLRGLYLTEAFF.

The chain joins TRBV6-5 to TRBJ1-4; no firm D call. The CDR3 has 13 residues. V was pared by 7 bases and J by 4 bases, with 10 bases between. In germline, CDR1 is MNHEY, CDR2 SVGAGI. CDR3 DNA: TGTGCCAGCAATTCGAGGAATAATGAAAAACTGTTTTTT. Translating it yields CASNSRNNEKLFF.

CDR3 in DNA: TGTGCCAGCAGCGCAGGGGGATTCTATGGCTACACCTTC. This sequence encodes CASSAGGFYGYTF. The V call is TRBV11-2, the J call TRBJ1-2; TRBD1 aligns across 7 bases. In germline, CDR1 is SGHAT, CDR2 FQNNGV. V dropped 5 bases and J dropped 4; count of bases not matched to a gene: 4. This CDR3 is built from 13 residues.

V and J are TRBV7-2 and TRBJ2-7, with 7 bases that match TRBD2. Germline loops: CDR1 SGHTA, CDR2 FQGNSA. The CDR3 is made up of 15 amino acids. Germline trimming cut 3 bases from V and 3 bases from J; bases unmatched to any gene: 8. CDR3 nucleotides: TGTGCCAGCAGCTTGGGAGGGACTCAGCTCTACGAGCAGTACTTC. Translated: CASSLGGTQLYEQYF. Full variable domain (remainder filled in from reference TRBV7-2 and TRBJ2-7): GAGVSQSPSNKVTEKGKDVELRCDPISGHTALYWYRQSLGQGLEFLIYFQGNSAPDKSGLPSDRFSAERTGGSVSTLTIQRTQQEDSAVYLCASSLGGTQLYEQYFGPGTRLTVT.

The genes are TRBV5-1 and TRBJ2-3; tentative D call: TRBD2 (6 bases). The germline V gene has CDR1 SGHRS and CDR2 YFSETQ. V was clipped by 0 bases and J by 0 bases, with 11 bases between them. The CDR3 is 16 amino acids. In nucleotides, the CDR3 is TGCGCCAGCAGCTTGGACCCTGGGACTAGCACAGATACGCAGTATTTT. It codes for CASSLDPGTSTDTQYF.

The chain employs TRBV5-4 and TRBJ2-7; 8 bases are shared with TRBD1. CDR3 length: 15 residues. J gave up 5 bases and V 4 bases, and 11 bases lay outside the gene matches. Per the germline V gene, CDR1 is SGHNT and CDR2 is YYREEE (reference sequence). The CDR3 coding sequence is TGTGCCAGCAGCCCCTCGGGCAGGGGGCGGGACGAGCAGTACTTC. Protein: CASSPSGRGRDEQYF.

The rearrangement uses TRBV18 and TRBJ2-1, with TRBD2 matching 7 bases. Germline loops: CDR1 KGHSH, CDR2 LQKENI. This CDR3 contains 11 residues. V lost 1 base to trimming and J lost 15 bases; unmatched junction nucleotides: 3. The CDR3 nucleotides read TGTGCCAGCTCACCACTTCGGGAGGCGTTCTTC. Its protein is CASSPLREAFF.

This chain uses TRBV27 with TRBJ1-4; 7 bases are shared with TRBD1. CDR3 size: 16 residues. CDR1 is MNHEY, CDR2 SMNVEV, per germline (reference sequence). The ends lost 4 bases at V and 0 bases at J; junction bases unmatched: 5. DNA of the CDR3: TGTGCCAGCAGTTCCACAACAGGGGCAACTAATGAAAAACTGTTTTTT. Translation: CASSSTTGATNEKLFF.

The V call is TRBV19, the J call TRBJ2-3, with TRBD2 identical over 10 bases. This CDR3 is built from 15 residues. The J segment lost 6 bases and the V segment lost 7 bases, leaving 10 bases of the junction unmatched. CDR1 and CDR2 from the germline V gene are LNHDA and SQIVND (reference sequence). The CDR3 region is CASTYGLAGADTQYF. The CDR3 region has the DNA TGTGCCAGTACCTACGGGCTAGCGGGAGCGGATACGCAGTATTTT.

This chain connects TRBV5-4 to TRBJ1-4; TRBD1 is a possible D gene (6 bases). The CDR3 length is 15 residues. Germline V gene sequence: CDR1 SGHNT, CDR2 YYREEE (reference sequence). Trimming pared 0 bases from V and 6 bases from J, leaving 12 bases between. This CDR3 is CASSLDGGYDEKLFF. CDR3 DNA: TGTGCCAGCAGCTTGGATGGGGGCTACGATGAAAAACTGTTTTTT.